This T cell receptor (beta chain) was identified in a study of blood T cell repertoires in COVID-19. This clone has just one count. V shed 2 bases, J shed 2 bases, and the junction held 4 bases outside the gene matches. The CDR3 spans 15 residues. Looked up from germline, CDR1 is MDHEN and CDR2 is SYDVKM. The repertoire was sequenced with immunoSEQ multiplex PCR; TCRdb's copy has only in-frame clones and lacks some. The sample has almost 100,000 clones; roughly 86% are singletons. The clonotype was recovered from a man aged 50 or older with acute or convalescent COVID-19. Sample: peripheral blood. This chain connects TRBV28 to TRBJ2-3, with 7 bases matching TRBD1. The CDR3 loop is CASSLGDSYTDTQYF. The CDR3 DNA follows: TGTGCCAGCAGTTTAGGGGACAGTTACACAGATACGCAGTATTTT.